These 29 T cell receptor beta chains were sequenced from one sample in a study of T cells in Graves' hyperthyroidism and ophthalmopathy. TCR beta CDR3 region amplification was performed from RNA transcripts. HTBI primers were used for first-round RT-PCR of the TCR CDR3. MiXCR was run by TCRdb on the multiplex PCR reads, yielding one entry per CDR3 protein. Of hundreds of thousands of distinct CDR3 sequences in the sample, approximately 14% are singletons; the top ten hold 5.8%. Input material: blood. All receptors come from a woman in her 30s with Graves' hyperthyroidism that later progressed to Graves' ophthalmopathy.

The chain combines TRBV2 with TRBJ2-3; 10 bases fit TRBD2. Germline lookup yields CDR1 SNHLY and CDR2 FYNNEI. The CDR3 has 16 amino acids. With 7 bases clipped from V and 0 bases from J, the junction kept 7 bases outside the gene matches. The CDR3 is CASNMMTSGSTDTQYF. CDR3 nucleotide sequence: TGTGCCAGCAACATGATGACTAGCGGGAGCACAGATACGCAGTATTTT.

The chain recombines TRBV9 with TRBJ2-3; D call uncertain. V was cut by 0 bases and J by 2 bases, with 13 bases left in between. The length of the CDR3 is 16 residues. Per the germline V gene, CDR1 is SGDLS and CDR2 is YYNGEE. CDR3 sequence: CASSVGANTITDTQYF. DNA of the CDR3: TGTGCCAGCAGCGTAGGCGCAAACACTATCACAGATACGCAGTATTTT.

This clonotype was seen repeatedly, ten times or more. CDR3 residues: CASSRIGGGNTEAFF. CDR3 nucleotide sequence: TGTGCCAGCAGCCGGATCGGGGGCGGGAACACTGAAGCTTTCTTT. The chain joins TRBV11-2 to TRBJ1-1; D is possibly TRBD1 (6 bases). The CDR3 totals 15 residues. The germline V gene encodes CDR1 SGHAT and CDR2 FQNNGV. V was shortened by 5 bases and J by 1 base, with 14 bases between the two germline ends.

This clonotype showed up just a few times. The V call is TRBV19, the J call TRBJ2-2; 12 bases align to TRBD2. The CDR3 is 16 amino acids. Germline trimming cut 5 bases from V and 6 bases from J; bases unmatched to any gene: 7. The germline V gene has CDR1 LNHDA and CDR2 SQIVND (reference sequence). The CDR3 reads CASSPRLAGGPGELFF. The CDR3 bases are TGTGCCAGTAGTCCCCGCCTAGCGGGAGGGCCCGGGGAGCTGTTTTTT.

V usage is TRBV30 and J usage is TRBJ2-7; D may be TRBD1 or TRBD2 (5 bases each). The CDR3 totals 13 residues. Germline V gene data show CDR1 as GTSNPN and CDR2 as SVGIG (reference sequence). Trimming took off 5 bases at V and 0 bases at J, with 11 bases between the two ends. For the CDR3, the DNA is TGTGCCTGGTCTTGGGACGGCTCCTACGAGCAGTACTTC. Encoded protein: CAWSWDGSYEQYF.

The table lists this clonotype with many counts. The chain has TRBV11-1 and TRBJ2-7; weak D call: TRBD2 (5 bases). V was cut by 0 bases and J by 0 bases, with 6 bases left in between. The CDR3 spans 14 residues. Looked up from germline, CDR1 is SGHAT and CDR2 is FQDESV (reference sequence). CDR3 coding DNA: TGTGCCAGCAGCTTAGCAGCGGACTCCTACGAGCAGTACTTC. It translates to CASSLAADSYEQYF.

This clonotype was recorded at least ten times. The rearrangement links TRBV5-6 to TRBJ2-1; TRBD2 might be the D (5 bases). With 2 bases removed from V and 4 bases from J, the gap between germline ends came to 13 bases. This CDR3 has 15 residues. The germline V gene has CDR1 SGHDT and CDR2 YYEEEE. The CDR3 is CASSFTDWQYNEQFF. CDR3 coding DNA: TGTGCCAGCAGCTTCACGGACTGGCAATACAATGAGCAGTTCTTC.

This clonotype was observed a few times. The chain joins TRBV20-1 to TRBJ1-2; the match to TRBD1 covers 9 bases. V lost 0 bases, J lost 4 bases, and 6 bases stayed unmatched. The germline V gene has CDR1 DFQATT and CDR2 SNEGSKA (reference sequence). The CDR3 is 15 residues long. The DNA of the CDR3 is TGCAGTGCTAGAGAAACAAGGGACAGGGCCTATGGCTACACCTTC. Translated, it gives CSARETRDRAYGYTF.

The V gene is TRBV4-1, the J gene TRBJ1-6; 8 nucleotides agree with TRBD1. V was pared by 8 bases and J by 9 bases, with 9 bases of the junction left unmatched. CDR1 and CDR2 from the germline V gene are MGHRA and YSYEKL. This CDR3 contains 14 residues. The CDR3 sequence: CASAPGQGGSPLHF. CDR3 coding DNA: TGCGCCAGCGCTCCCGGACAGGGTGGTTCACCCCTCCACTTT.

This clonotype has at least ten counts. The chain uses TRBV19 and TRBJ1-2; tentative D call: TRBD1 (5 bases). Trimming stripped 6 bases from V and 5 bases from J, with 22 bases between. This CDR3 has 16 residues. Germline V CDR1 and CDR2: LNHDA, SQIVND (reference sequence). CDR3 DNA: TGTGCCAGTAGCTTGCCGAGGGGCCCAACGGGGTATGGCTACACCTTC. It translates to CASSLPRGPTGYGYTF.

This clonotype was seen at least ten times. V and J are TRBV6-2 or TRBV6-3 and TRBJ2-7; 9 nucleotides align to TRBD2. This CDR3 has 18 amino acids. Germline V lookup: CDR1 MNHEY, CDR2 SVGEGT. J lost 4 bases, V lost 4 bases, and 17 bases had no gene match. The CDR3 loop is CASSSWNSGSLLIYEQYF. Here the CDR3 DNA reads TGTGCCAGCAGTTCCTGGAATAGCGGGAGCCTCCTGATATACGAGCAGTACTTC.

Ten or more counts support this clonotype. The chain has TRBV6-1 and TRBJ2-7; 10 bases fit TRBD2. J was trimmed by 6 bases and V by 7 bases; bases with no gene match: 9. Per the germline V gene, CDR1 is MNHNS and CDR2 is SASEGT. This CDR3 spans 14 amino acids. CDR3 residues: CASNDPGTSAEQYF. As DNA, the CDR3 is TGTGCCAGCAACGACCCCGGGACTAGCGCCGAGCAGTACTTC.

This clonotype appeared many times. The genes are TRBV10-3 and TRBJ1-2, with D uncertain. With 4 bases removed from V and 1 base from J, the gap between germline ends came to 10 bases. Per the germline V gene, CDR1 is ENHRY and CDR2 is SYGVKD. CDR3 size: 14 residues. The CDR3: CAISAGTLNYGYTF. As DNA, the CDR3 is TGTGCCATCAGTGCCGGTACCCTTAACTATGGCTACACCTTC.

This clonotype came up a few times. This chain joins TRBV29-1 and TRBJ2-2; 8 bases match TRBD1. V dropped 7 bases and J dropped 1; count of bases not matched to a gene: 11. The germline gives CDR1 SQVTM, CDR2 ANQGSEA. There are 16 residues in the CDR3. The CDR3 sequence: CSAGSTGTGNTGELFF. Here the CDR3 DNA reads TGCAGCGCGGGGAGCACCGGGACAGGGAACACCGGGGAGCTGTTTTTT.

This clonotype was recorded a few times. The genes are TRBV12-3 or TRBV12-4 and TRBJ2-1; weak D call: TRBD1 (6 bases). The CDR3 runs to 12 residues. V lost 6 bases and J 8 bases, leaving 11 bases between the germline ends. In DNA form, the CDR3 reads TGTGCCAGCAGGACCAGGGGCCATGAGCAGTTCTTC. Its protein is CASRTRGHEQFF.

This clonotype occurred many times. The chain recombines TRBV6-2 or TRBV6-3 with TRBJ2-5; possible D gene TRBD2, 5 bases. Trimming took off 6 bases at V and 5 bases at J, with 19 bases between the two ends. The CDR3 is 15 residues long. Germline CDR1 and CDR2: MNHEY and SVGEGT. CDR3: CASRQTGEIWETQYF. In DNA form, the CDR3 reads TGTGCCAGCAGACAGACTGGGGAGATTTGGGAGACCCAGTACTTC.

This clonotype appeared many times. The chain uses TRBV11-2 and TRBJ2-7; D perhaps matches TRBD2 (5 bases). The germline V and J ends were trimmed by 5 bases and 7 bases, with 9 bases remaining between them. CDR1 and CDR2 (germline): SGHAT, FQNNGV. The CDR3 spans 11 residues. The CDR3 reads CASSPPGEQYF. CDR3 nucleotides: TGTGCCAGCAGCCCGCCGGGGGAGCAGTACTTC.

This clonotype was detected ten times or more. The CDR3 sequence is CASSLGTSRDEQFF. As DNA, the CDR3 is TGTGCCAGCAGCCTCGGGACTAGCAGGGATGAGCAGTTCTTC. This chain links TRBV11-3 with TRBJ2-1; 9 bases match TRBD2. The CDR3 contains 14 residues. Germline V lookup: CDR1 SGHNT, CDR2 YENEEA. With 5 bases clipped from V and 8 bases from J, the junction kept 7 bases outside the gene matches.

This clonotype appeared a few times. CDR3 bases: TGTGCCAGCAGTTACGGGGGCCCTAACACCGGGGAGCTGTTTTTT. It is translated as CASSYGGPNTGELFF. The chain combines TRBV6-6 with TRBJ2-2; weak D call: TRBD1 (6 bases). Germline CDR1 MNHNY, CDR2 SVGAGI (reference sequence). This CDR3 is built from 15 residues. Deletions cut 2 bases from V and 2 bases from J, with 9 bases between.

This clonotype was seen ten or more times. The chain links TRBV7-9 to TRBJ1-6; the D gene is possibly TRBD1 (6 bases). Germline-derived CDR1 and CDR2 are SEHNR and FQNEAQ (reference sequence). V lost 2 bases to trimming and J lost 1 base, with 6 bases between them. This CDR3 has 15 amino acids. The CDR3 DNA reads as TGTGCCAGCAGCTTAACAGGGTCCTATAATTCACCCCTCCACTTT. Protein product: CASSLTGSYNSPLHF.

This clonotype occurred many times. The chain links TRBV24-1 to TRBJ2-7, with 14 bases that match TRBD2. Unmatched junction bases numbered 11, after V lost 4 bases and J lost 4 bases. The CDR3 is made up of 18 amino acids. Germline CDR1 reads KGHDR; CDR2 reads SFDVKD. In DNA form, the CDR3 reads TGTGCCACCAGTGACACGAGGTGGACTAGCGGGAGGTCTTACGAGCAGTACTTC. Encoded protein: CATSDTRWTSGRSYEQYF.

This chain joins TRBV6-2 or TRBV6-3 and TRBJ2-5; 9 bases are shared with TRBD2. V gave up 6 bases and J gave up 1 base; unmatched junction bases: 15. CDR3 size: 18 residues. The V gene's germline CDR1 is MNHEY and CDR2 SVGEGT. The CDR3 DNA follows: TGTGCCAGCAGCCTTTCCCGACTAGCGGCAACCCCCCAAGAGACCCAGTACTTC. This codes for CASSLSRLAATPQETQYF.

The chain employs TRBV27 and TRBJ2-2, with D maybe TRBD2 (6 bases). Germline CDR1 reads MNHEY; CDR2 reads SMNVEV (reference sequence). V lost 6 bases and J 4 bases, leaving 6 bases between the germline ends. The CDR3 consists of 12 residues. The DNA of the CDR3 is TGTGCCAGCAGGGAGGGCACCGGGGAGCTGTTTTTT. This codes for CASREGTGELFF.

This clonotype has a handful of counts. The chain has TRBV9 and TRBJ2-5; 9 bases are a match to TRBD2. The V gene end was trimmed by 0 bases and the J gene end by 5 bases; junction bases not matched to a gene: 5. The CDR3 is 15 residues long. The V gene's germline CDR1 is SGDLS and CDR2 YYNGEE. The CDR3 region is CASSVGLAGAETQYF. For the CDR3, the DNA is TGTGCCAGCAGCGTAGGATTAGCGGGAGCCGAGACCCAGTACTTC.

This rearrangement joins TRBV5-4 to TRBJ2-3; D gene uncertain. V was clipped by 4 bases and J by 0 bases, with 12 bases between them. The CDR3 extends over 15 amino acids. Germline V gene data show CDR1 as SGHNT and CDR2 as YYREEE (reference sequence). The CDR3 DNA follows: TGTGCCAGCAGCCGGACGATTGCTAGCACAGATACGCAGTATTTT. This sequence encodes CASSRTIASTDTQYF.

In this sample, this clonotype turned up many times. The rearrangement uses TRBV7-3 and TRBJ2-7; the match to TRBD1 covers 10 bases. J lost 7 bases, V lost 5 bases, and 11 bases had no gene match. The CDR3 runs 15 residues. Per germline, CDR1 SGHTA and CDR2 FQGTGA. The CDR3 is CASSIGQGGTGEQYF. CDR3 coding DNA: TGTGCCAGCAGCATTGGACAGGGGGGAACGGGGGAGCAGTACTTC.

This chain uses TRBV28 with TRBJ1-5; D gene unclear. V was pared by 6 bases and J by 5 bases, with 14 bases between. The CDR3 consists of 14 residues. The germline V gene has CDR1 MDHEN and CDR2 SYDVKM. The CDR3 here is CASRNQGNDQPQHF. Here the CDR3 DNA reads TGTGCCAGCAGGAATCAAGGGAACGATCAGCCCCAGCATTTT.

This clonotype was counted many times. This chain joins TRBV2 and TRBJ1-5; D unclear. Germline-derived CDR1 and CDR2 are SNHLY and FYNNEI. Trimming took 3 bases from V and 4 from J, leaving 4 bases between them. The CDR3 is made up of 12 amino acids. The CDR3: CASSEPNQPQHF. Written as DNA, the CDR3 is TGTGCCAGCAGTGAGCCAAATCAGCCCCAGCATTTT.

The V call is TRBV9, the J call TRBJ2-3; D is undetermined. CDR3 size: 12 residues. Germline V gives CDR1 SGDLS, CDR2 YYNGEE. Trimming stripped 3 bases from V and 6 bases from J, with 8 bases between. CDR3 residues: CASSAPGDTQYF. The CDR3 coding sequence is TGTGCCAGCAGCGCACCTGGGGATACGCAGTATTTT.